This TCR beta chain stems from a study of cytomegalovirus exposure and HLA in healthy donors. PCR primers comprised 60 Vbeta and 13 Jbeta primers. The repertoire was sequenced with immunoSEQ multiplex PCR; TCRdb's copy has only in-frame clones and lacks some. The table records 150,000 to 200,000 clones, roughly 70% of them present only once. Germline values: CDR1 SEHNR, CDR2 FQNEAQ (reference sequence). The length of the CDR3 is 16 residues. J gave up 7 bases and V 3 bases, and 10 bases lay outside the gene matches. Sequencing was done on a sample of PBMCs. This sequence was found in a male donor in good health and CMV-seronegative. The V gene is TRBV7-9, the J gene TRBJ2-1; 9 nucleotides align to TRBD2. CDR3 sequence: CASSLGSGGYANEQFF. The CDR3 DNA is TGTGCCAGCAGCTTGGGGAGCGGGGGGTATGCGAATGAGCAGTTCTTC.